Below are 3 T cell receptor beta chains sequenced from a single sample in a study of shared clonotypes between healthy human individuals. Libraries were prepared by immunoSEQ multiplex PCR; TCRdb keeps only in-frame clonotypes and omits some of them. Of roughly 490,000 clones listed, around 79% are singletons. Material: PBMCs. The receptors stem from a woman aged 40 to 55 in good health. Some clones in this sample may be carry-over from other donors' samples.

This rearrangement joins TRBV19 to TRBJ2-2; D is perhaps TRBD1 or TRBD2 (5 bases each). V gave up 6 bases and J gave up 0 bases, with 11 bases separating them. CDR3 size: 15 residues. Germline V gene sequence: CDR1 LNHDA, CDR2 SQIVND (reference sequence). In DNA, the CDR3 is TGTGCCAGTAGCCTGGGACCTACGAACACCGGGGAGCTGTTTTTT. Encoded protein: CASSLGPTNTGELFF.

The V gene is TRBV6-5, the J gene TRBJ2-7, with D possibly matching TRBD2 (6 bases). Germline V gene sequence: CDR1 MNHEY, CDR2 SVGAGI. Trimming removed 5 bases at V and 0 bases at J, with 14 bases between. The CDR3 length is 15 residues. CDR3 residues: CASSRQAGSSYEQYF. The DNA for the CDR3 is TGTGCCAGCAGTCGCCAGGCGGGAAGCTCCTACGAGCAGTACTTC.

The chain employs TRBV5-6 and TRBJ2-3, with D unclear. The germline V gene has CDR1 SGHDT and CDR2 YYEEEE. The CDR3 runs to 12 residues. The V end was cut by 2 bases, the J end by 2 bases, with 3 bases between. The DNA for the CDR3 is TGTGCCAGCAGCTTCACCACAGATACGCAGTATTTT. Its translation is CASSFTTDTQYF.